One and the same sample provided the 12 T cell receptor beta chains below, sequenced in a study of HIV-infected patients and healthy controls. No cell fractionation was done, so the repertoire covers all unsorted peripheral blood T cells. About 540 ng RNA was reverse transcribed with alpha and beta constant-region primers. Using multiplexing indices, alpha and beta chain libraries were generated apart by chain-specific third strand synthesis. A single record per CDR3 protein comes from TCRdb applying MiXCR to the 5' RACE reads. The repertoire holds 15,000 to 18,000 distinct CDR3 sequences, around 7.7% seen once, with 8.3% in the top ten. The sample taken for sequencing was blood. These receptors were taken from an adult in good health.

This clonotype was seen at least ten times. The rearrangement links TRBV12-3 or TRBV12-4 to TRBJ2-7; D is unclear. This CDR3 comprises 11 residues. V lost 10 bases and J lost 8, with 15 bases in between. The chain's CDR3 is CATYDRVKQYF. CDR3 nucleotides: TGTGCCACCTACGACCGGGTTAAGCAGTACTTC.

This clonotype has ten or more counts. This sequence joins TRBV13 and TRBJ1-1; 8 nucleotides match TRBD1. Germline V CDR1 and CDR2: PRHDT, FYEKMQ (reference sequence). The junction had 7 bases not matched to a gene; V was cut back by 6 bases and J by 1 base. The CDR3 has 15 amino acids. The CDR3 region is CASRLWTGQNTEAFF. The CDR3, as DNA: TGTGCCAGCAGACTCTGGACAGGGCAGAACACTGAAGCTTTCTTT.

This clonotype was counted ten times or more. This chain links TRBV7-8 with TRBJ2-3, with a possible D match to TRBD2 (5 bases). V was shortened by 2 bases and J by 2 bases, with 11 bases between the two germline ends. CDR3 length: 15 residues. Germline V gene sequence: CDR1 SGHVS, CDR2 FQNEAQ. CDR3 region: CASSLMSGYTDTQYF. The CDR3 coding sequence is TGTGCCAGCAGCTTAATGAGCGGTTACACAGATACGCAGTATTTT.

This clonotype was seen many times. J is TRBJ1-2 and V is TRBV6-2 or TRBV6-3, with 7 positions matching TRBD1. There are 13 residues in the CDR3. Unmatched junction bases numbered 5, after V lost 6 bases and J lost 4 bases. The germline V gene has CDR1 MNHEY and CDR2 SVGEGT. The chain's CDR3 is CASRTGTGYGYTF. The DNA for the CDR3 is TGTGCCAGCAGGACAGGGACCGGCTATGGCTACACCTTC.

This clonotype was counted many times. The chain uses TRBV7-2 and TRBJ2-4; TRBD2 is a possible D gene (5 bases). The V and J ends lost 5 bases and 4 bases respectively, with 15 bases between them. The germline CDR1 and CDR2 sequences are SGHTA and FQGNSA. The length of the CDR3 is 15 residues. The CDR3 DNA reads TGTGCCAGCAGCCACGGGGTAGCGAGTAAAAACATTCAGTACTTC. Translating gives CASSHGVASKNIQYF.

Ten or more counts support this clonotype. The chain carries TRBV7-3 and TRBJ2-3, with D perhaps matching TRBD2 (6 bases). In germline, CDR1 is SGHTA, CDR2 FQGTGA. Trimming cost V 4 bases and J 2 bases, with 10 bases left between them. The CDR3 contains 14 residues. This chain's CDR3 is CASSSSVTTDTQYF. DNA of the CDR3: TGTGCCAGCAGCTCTAGCGTCACCACAGATACGCAGTATTTT.

This clonotype came up many times. This sequence joins TRBV10-3 and TRBJ2-5; D unresolved. Germline V CDR1 and CDR2: ENHRY, SYGVKD. There are 13 residues in the CDR3. V lost 4 bases to trimming and J lost 2 bases, with 8 bases between them. The CDR3 sequence is CAISGGSQETQYF. In DNA, the CDR3 is TGTGCCATCAGTGGTGGGTCACAAGAGACCCAGTACTTC.

This clonotype rates as medium-sized (0.01 to 0.1%). The V call is TRBV7-6, the J call TRBJ2-3; D not resolved. Germline CDR1 is SGHVS and CDR2 is FNYEAQ. This CDR3 is built from 15 residues. Trimming removed 5 bases from V and 3 bases from J, with 15 bases in between. In DNA, the CDR3 is TGTGCCAGCAGCAGCAGCGCGCCAATAACAGATACGCAGTATTTT. Its translation is CASSSSAPITDTQYF.

This clonotype has at least ten counts. One end of the junction is discordant with germline, which a read error may explain. This sequence joins TRBV4-3 and TRBJ2-5; 9 bases are shared with TRBD2. CDR3 length equals 18 residues. The germline gives CDR1 LGHNA, CDR2 YSLEER. CDR3 sequence reads: CASSQDRWLAGIQETQYF. In DNA form, the CDR3 reads TGCGCCAGCAGCCAAGATAGGTGGCTAGCGGGGATCCAAGAGACCCAGTACTTT.

This clonotype occurred a few times. The V gene is TRBV7-2, the J gene TRBJ2-2; D not certain. This CDR3 is built from 12 residues. CDR1 is SGHTA and CDR2 is FQGNSA in the germline V gene. V dropped 0 bases and J dropped 10 bases, with 6 bases sitting between them. The DNA for the CDR3 is TGTGCCAGCAGCTTAGCTAACCTGGAGCTGTTTTTT. Translation gives CASSLANLELFF.

This clonotype came up many times. V is TRBV12-5 and J is TRBJ2-1; the D gene is possibly TRBD2 (6 bases). The V end lost 0 bases, the J end lost 5 bases, and 14 bases lay between the germline ends. The length of the CDR3 is 16 residues. Germline CDR1 is LGHNT and CDR2 is FRNRAP. CDR3 region: CASGLVLGGDNNEQFF. The CDR3 nucleotides are TGTGCTAGTGGTTTGGTACTCGGGGGAGACAACAATGAGCAGTTCTTC.

At least ten counts were recorded for this clonotype. The J gene is TRBJ2-1, the V gene TRBV29-1, with 10 bases lining up with TRBD1. The V gene's germline CDR1 is SQVTM and CDR2 ANQGSEA. The CDR3 has 13 amino acids. The V segment lost 7 bases and the J segment 4 bases; nucleotides outside the gene matches: 4. DNA of the CDR3: TGCAGCGCCAGGACAGGGGGGTACAATGAGCAGTTCTTC. Protein product: CSARTGGYNEQFF.